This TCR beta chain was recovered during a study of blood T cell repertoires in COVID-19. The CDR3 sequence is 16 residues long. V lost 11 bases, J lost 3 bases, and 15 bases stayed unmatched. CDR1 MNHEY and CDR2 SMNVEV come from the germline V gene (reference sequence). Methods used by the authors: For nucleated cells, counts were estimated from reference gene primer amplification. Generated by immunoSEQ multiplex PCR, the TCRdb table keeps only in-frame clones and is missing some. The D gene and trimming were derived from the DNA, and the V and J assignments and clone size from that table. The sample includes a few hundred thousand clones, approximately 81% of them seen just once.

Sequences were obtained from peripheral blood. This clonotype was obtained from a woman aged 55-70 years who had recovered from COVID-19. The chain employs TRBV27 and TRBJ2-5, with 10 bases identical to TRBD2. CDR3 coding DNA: TGTGCCTCCCTACCCTCTAGGCTAGCGGGGGAAGAGACCCAGTACTTC. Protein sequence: CASLPSRLAGEETQYF.